This TCR beta chain was retrieved from a study of blood T cell repertoires in COVID-19. Study at large: The cDNA or gDNA used as material had been derived from T cells, B-cell-depleted T cells, or PBMCs.

Adults between roughly 18 and 89 years of age took part from 20 to 25 US areas. Original analysis: Reference gene primer amplification in the assay estimated nucleated cell counts. Only in-frame clones appear in the TCRdb table, and some are missing; sequencing was by immunoSEQ multiplex PCR. V, J and clone size were drawn from that table, and D and trimming were deduced from the DNA. This sample has 200,000 to 250,000 clones, with around 89% found just once. V dropped 2 bases and J dropped 5 bases, with 13 bases sitting between them. The V gene's germline CDR1 is MNHEY and CDR2 SMNVEV (reference sequence). CDR3 size: 14 residues.

The chain is built from TRBV27 and TRBJ2-7; tentatively, D is TRBD1 (5 bases). The sequencing sample was made of PBMCs or T cells enriched from blood (not recorded which). The sequence was collected from a man aged 50-59 years who had been exposed to COVID-19. CDR3 sequence reads: CASSLNRGSHEQYV. The CDR3 DNA sequence: TGTGCCAGCAGTTTAAATAGGGGTTCCCACGAGCAGTACGTC.